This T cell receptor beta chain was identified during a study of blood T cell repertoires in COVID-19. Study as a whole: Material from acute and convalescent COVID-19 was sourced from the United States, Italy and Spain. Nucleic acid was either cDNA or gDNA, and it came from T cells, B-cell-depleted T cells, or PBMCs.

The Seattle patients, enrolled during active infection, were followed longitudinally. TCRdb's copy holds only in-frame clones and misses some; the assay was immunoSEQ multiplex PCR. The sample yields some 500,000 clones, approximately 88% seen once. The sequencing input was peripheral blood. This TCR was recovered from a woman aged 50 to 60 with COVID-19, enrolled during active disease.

The CDR3 spells CAWSGGTGGNEQFF. The CDR3, as DNA: TGTGCCTGGAGTGGGGGGACAGGGGGCAATGAGCAGTTCTTC. The V gene is TRBV30, the J gene TRBJ2-1; TRBD1 matches at 11 bases. The V gene end was trimmed by 1 base and the J gene end by 6 bases; junction bases not matched to a gene: 2. The germline V gene encodes CDR1 GTSNPN and CDR2 SVGIG (reference sequence). The CDR3 is 14 residues long. Combining the CDR3 with reference TRBV30 and TRBJ2-1 gives the whole variable domain SQTIHQWPATLVQPVGSPLSLECTVEGTSNPNLYWYRQAAGRGLQLLFYSVGIGQISSEVPQNLSASRPQDRQFILSSKKLLLSDSGFYLCAWSGGTGGNEQFFGPGTRLTVL.